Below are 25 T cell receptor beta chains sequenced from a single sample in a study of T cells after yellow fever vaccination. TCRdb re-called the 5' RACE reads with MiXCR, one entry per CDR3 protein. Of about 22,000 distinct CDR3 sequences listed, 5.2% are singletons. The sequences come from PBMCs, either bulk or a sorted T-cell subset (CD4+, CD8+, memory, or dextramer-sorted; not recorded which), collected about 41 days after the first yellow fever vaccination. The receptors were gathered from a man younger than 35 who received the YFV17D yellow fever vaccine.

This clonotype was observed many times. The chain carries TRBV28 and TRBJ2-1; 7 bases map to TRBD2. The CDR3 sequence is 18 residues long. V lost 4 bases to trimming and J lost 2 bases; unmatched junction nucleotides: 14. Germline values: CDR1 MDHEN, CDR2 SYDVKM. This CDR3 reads CASSSPRGGGETYNEQFF. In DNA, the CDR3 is TGTGCCAGCAGTTCCCCTCGCGGTGGGGGGGAAACCTACAATGAGCAGTTCTTC.

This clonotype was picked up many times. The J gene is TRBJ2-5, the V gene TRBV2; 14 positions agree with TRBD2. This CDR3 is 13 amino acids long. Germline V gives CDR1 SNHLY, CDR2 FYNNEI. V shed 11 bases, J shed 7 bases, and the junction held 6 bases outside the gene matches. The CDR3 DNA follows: TGTGCCGGTGGACTAGCGGGGGGAGGGACCCAGTACTTC. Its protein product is CAGGLAGGGTQYF.

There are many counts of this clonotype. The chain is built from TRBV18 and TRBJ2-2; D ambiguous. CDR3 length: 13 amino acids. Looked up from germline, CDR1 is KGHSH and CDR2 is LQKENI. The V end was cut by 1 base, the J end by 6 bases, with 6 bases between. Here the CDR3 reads CASSPQGSGELFF. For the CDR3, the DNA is TGTGCCAGCTCACCACAGGGCTCCGGGGAGCTGTTTTTT. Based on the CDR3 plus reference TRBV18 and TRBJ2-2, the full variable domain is NAGVMQNPRHLVRRRGQEARLRCSPMKGHSHVYWYRQLPEEGLKFMVYLQKENIIDESGMPKERFSAEFPKEGPSILRIQQVVRGDSAAYFCASSPQGSGELFFGEGSRLTVL.

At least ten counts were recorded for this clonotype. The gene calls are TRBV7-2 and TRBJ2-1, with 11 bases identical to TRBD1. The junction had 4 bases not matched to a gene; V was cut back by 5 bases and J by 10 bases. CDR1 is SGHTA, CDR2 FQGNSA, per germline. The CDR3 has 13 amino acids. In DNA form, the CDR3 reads TGTGCCAGCAGCGGGGGGACAGGGGGGGAGCAGTTCTTC. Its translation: CASSGGTGGEQFF.

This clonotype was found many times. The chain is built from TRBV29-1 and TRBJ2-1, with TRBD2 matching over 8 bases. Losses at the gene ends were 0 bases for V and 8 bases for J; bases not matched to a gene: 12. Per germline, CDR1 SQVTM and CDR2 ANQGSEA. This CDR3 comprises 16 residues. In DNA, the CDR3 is TGCAGCGTTGAAGATTGGAGTAGCGGGGCGGGGGATGAGCAGTTCTTC. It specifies CSVEDWSSGAGDEQFF.

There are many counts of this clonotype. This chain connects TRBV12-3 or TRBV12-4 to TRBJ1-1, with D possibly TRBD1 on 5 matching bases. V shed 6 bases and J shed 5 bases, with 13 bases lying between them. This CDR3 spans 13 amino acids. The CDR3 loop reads CASSLLRGTEAFF. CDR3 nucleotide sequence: TGTGCCAGCAGCTTACTTAGGGGTACTGAAGCTTTCTTT.

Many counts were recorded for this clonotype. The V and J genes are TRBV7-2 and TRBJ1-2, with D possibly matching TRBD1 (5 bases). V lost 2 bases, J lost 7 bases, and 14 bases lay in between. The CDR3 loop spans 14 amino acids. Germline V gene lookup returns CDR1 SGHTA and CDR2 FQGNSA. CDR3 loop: CASSLLSGQGGYTF. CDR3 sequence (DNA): TGTGCCAGCAGCTTACTGTCGGGGCAGGGTGGCTACACCTTC.

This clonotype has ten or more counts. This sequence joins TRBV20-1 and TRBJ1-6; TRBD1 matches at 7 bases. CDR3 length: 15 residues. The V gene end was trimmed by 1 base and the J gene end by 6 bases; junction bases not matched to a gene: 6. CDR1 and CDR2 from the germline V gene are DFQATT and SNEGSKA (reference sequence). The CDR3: CSARGQGTVNSPLHF. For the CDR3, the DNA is TGCAGTGCTAGAGGCCAAGGGACAGTTAATTCACCCCTCCACTTT.

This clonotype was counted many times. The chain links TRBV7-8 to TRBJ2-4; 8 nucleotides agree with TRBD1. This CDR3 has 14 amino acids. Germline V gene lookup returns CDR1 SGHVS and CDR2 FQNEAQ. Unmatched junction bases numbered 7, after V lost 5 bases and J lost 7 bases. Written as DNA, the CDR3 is TGTGCCAGCAGCACGGACAGGGCGGGTAACATTCAGTACTTC. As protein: CASSTDRAGNIQYF.

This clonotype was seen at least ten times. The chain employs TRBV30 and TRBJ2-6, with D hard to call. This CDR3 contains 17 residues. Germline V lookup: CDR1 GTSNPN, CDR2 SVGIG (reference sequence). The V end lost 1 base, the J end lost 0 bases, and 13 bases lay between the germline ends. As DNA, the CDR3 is TGTGCCTGGAGTGAGTCCTTAATTACCTCTGGGGCCAACGTCCTGACTTTC. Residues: CAWSESLITSGANVLTF.

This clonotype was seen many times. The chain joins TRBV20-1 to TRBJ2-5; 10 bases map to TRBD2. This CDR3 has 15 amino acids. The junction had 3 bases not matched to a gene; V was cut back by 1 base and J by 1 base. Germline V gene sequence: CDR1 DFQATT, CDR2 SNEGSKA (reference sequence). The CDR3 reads CSARASGGVQETQYF. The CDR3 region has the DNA TGCAGTGCTAGAGCTAGCGGGGGTGTCCAAGAGACCCAGTACTTC.

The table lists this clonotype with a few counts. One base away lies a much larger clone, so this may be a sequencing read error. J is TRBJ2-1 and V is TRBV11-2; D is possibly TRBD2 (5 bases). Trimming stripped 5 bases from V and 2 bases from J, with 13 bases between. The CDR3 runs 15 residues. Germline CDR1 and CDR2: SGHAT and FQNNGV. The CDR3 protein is CASSDYVGTYNEQFF. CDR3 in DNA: TGTGCCAGCAGCGACTATGTGGGTACCTACAATGAGCAGTTCTTC. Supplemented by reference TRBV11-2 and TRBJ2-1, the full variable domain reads EAGVAQSPRYKIIEKRQSVAFWCNPISGHATLYWYQQILGQGPKLLIQFQNNGVVDDSQLPKDRFSAERLKGVDSTLKIQPAKLEDSAVYLCASSDYVGTYNEQFFGPGTRLTVL.

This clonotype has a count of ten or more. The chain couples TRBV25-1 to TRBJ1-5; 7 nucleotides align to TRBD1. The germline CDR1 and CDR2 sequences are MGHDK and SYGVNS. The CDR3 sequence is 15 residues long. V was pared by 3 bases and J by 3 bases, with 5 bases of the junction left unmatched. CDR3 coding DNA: TGTGCCAGCAGTGAGCAACAGGGGAACAATCAGCCCCAGCATTTT. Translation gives CASSEQQGNNQPQHF.

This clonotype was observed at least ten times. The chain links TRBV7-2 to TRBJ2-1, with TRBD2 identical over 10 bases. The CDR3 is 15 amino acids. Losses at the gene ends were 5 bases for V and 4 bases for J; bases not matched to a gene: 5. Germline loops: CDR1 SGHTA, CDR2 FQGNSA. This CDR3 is CASSVSGGFYNEQFF. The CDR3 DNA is TGTGCCAGCAGCGTTAGCGGGGGGTTTTACAATGAGCAGTTCTTC.

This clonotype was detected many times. The CDR3 sequence: CASSLGVSAGEQYF. The CDR3 bases are TGTGCCAGCAGCTTGGGGGTCTCCGCGGGGGAGCAGTACTTC. The V and J genes are TRBV5-4 and TRBJ2-7, with D perhaps TRBD2 (6 bases). This CDR3 spans 14 amino acids. CDR1 and CDR2 (germline): SGHNT, YYREEE (reference sequence). Trimming cost V 0 bases and J 7 bases, with 14 bases left between them.

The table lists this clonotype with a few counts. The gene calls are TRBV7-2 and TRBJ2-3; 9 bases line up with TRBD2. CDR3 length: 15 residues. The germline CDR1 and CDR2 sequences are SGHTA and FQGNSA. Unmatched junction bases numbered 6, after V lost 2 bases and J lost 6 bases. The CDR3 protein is CASSLMGLATDTQYF. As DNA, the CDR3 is TGTGCCAGCAGCTTAATGGGACTAGCAACGGATACGCAGTATTTT.

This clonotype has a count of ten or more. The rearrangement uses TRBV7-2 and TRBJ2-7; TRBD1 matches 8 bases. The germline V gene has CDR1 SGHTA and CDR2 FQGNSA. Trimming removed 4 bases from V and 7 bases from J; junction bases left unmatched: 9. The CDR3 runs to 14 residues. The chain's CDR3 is CASSSTGAPLEQYF. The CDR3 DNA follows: TGTGCCAGCAGCTCGACAGGGGCCCCGCTGGAGCAGTACTTC.

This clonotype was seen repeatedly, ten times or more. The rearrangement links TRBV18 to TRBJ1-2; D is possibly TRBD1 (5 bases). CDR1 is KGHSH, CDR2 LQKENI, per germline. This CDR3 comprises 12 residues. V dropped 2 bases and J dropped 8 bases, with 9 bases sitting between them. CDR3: CASSPTGEGYTF. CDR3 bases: TGTGCCAGCTCACCAACAGGTGAGGGCTACACCTTC.

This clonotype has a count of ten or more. The CDR3 sequence: CASSLRSGGAVGEQFF. Written as DNA, the CDR3 is TGCGCCAGCAGCTTGAGGTCGGGGGGGGCCGTTGGTGAGCAGTTCTTC. The J gene is TRBJ2-1, the V gene TRBV5-1, with 8 bases that match TRBD2. The CDR3 has 16 amino acids. CDR1 is SGHRS, CDR2 YFSETQ, per germline. J was trimmed by 9 bases and V by 1 base; bases with no gene match: 12.

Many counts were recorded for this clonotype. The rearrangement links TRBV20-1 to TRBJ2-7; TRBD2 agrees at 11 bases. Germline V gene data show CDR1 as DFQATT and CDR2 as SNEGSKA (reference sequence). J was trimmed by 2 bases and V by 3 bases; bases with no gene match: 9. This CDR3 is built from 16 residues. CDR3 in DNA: TGCAGTGCTAGCGAGTCTAATAGCGGGGGGGCCTACGAGCAGTACGTC. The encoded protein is CSASESNSGGAYEQYV.

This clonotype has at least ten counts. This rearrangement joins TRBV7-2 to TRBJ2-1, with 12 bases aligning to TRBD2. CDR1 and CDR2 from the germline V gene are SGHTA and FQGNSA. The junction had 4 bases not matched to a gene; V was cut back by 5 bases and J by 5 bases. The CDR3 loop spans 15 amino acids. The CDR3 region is CASSPGLAGNNEQFF. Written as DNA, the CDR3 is TGTGCCAGCAGCCCCGGACTAGCGGGGAACAATGAGCAGTTCTTC.

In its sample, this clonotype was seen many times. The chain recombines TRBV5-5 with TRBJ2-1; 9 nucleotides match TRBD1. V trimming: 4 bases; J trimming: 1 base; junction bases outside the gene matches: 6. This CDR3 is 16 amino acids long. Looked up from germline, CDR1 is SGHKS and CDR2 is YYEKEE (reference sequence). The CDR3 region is CASSNTGTGSYNEQFF. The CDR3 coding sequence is TGTGCCAGCAGCAACACCGGGACAGGGTCCTACAATGAGCAGTTCTTC.

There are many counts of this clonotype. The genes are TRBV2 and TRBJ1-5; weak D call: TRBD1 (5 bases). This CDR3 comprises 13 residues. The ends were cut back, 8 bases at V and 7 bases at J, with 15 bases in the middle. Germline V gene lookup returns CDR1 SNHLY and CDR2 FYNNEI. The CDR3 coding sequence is TGTGCCAGCTCGGGGGGGATTAACCAGCCCCAGCATTTT. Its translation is CASSGGINQPQHF.

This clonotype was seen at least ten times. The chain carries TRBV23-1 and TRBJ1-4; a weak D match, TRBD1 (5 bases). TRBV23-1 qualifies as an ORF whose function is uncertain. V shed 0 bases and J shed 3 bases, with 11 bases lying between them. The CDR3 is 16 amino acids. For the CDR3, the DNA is TGCGCCAGCAGTCAATCGCGCAGGGTCCCTAATGAAAAACTGTTTTTT. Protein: CASSQSRRVPNEKLFF.

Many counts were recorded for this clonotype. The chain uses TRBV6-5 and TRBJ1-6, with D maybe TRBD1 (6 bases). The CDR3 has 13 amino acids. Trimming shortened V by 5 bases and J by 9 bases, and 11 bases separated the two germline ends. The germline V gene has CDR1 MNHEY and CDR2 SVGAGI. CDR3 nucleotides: TGTGCCAGCAGTCCCAGGGGAGGTTCACCCCTCCACTTT. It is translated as CASSPRGGSPLHF.